A selection of T cell receptor beta chains follows, all from one sample in a study of blood T cell repertoires in COVID-19. The protocol was immunoSEQ multiplex PCR, while the TCRdb copy is restricted to in-frame clones and leaves out a portion. The repertoire consists of some 260,000 clones, with less than 85% occurring once and the leading ten covering about 3%. What was sequenced was peripheral blood. The receptor set was obtained from a woman aged 18-29 years with acute or convalescent COVID-19. The CDR3 runs from the conserved cysteine through the conserved F or W. The order of the fields is CDR3 DNA, CDR3 protein, clone size, J gene, V gene, D gene. D genes are given only for firm matches. The size of a clone is reported for some rows only, either as once, few or many, or as a class for expanded clones.

TGCGCCAGCAGTTCGACTAGCGGGGGATACAATGAGCAGTTCTTC | CASSSTSGGYNEQFF | NA | TRBJ2-1 | TRBV10-2 | TRBD2
TGTGCCAGCAGCCCTCCGGGACTAGCGGGAGGCGAGCAGTACTTC | CASSPPGLAGGEQYF | few | TRBJ2-7 | TRBV7-2 | TRBD2
TGTGCCAGCAGTTTACGGCGGACATACGGGACCCAGTACTTC | CASSLRRTYGTQYF | NA | TRBJ2-5 | TRBV27 | NA
TGTGCCTGGACCCGGACAGGGCCCTACGAGCAGTACTTC | CAWTRTGPYEQYF | NA | TRBJ2-7 | TRBV30 | TRBD1
TGCGCCAGCAGCCAAGAAGAGGGTGGCGGCGAGCAGTACTTC | CASSQEEGGGEQYF | once | TRBJ2-7 | TRBV4-3 | NA
TGTGCCAGCACCGGGGGTAGCGGGGGTTCCTACGAGCAGTACTTC | CASTGGSGGSYEQYF | NA | TRBJ2-7 | TRBV6-5 | TRBD2
TGTGCCAGCAGTCTAGTGCCCCGTGGAGATACGCAGTATTTT | CASSLVPRGDTQYF | once | TRBJ2-3 | TRBV27 | NA
TGTGCCAGCAGTTTAGACATTAACTCTGGAAACACCATATATTTT | CASSLDINSGNTIYF | NA | TRBJ1-3 | TRBV6-5 | NA
TGTGCCAGCAGTCGGACAGGGGGCATTAATAGCAATCAGCCCCAGCATTTT | CASSRTGGINSNQPQHF | NA | TRBJ1-5 | TRBV27 | TRBD1
TGTGCCAGCAGCCTCGACCTAGCGACCTCCTACGAGCAGTACTTC | CASSLDLATSYEQYF | NA | TRBJ2-7 | TRBV27 | NA
TGTGCCAGCTCACCACCAAGGCGAGGGGGCAGCGATTCACCCCTCCACTTT | CASSPPRRGGSDSPLHF | NA | TRBJ1-6 | TRBV18 | TRBD1
TGTGCCAGCAGCTTGGGGGCAGGGTCCTACGAGCAGTACTTC | CASSLGAGSYEQYF | NA | TRBJ2-7 | TRBV5-4 | NA
TGTGCCTGGCAGGACAGTACCTACAATCAGCCCCAGCATTTT | CAWQDSTYNQPQHF | NA | TRBJ1-5 | TRBV30 | NA
TGTGCCAGCAGCTTGACGACTAGCGGGATTCTCTCCTACGAGCAGTACTTC | CASSLTTSGILSYEQYF | NA | TRBJ2-7 | TRBV5-4 | TRBD2
TGTGCCAGTAGTATTCGGACAGGGGGCAATTCACCCCTCCACTTT | CASSIRTGGNSPLHF | NA | TRBJ1-6 | TRBV19 | TRBD1
TGTGCTAGTGGTTTGGGGGGCGTACCTGAAGCTTTCTTT | CASGLGGVPEAFF | NA | TRBJ1-1 | TRBV12-5 | NA
TGCGCCAGCAGCTGGGCAGGGTCAACTAATGAAAAACTGTTTTTT | CASSWAGSTNEKLFF | NA | TRBJ1-4 | TRBV5-1 | NA
TGTGCCAGCTCACCACTTCAACGGGACACCGGGGAGCTGTTTTTT | CASSPLQRDTGELFF | once | TRBJ2-2 | TRBV18 | NA
TGTGCCAGCAGTACCACAGGGAGATCTAGGAATGAGCAGTTCTTC | CASSTTGRSRNEQFF | NA | TRBJ2-1 | TRBV27 | NA
TGTGCCTGGAATTCCTTAGGAGGGGCTGGGGATACGCAGTATTTT | CAWNSLGGAGDTQYF | NA | TRBJ2-3 | TRBV30 | NA
TGTGCCAGCAGCTCTAGGAACACTGAAGCTTTCTTT | CASSSRNTEAFF | NA | TRBJ1-1 | TRBV11-3 | NA
TGTGCCAGTAGTATGCTGCTAGCGGGGGACCACACAGATACGCAGTATTTT | CASSMLLAGDHTDTQYF | NA | TRBJ2-3 | TRBV19 | TRBD2
TGTGCCAGCAGGGCGACAGGGGTCAATAATTCACCCCTCCACTTT | CASRATGVNNSPLHF | NA | TRBJ1-6 | TRBV2 | TRBD1
TGTGCCAGAAGCTTTCAGGGGAACACTGAAGCTTTCTTT | CARSFQGNTEAFF | NA | TRBJ1-1 | TRBV5-3 | NA
TGTGCCAGCAGCCACGTCCGGTTTAGCTCCTACAATGAGCAGTTCTTC | CASSHVRFSSYNEQFF | NA | TRBJ2-1 | TRBV11-1 | NA